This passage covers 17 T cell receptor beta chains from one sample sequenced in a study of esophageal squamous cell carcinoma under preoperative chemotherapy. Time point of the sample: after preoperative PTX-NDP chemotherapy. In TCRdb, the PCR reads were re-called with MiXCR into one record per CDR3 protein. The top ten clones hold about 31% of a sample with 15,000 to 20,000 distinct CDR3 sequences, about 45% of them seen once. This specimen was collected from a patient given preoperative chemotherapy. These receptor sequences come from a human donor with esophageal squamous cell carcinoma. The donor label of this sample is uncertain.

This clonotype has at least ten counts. CDR3 protein: CASTHGATTEAFF. In nucleotides, the CDR3 is TGTGCCAGCACACATGGGGCAACCACTGAAGCTTTCTTT. This chain uses TRBV7-9 with TRBJ1-1; maybe TRBD1 (5 bases). From germline, CDR1 is SEHNR and CDR2 FQNEAQ (reference sequence). The CDR3 spans 13 residues. Trimming removed 7 bases from V and 4 bases from J, with 13 bases in between.

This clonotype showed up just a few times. The CDR3 protein is CASSYQGGSTDTQYF. The CDR3 nucleotides read TGTGCCAGCAGTTACCAGGGTGGGAGCACAGATACGCAGTATTTT. The chain joins TRBV6-5 to TRBJ2-3; possibly TRBD1 for D (5 bases). This CDR3 is 15 amino acids long. Germline CDR1 MNHEY, CDR2 SVGAGI. V was clipped by 2 bases and J by 0 bases, with 9 bases between them.

CDR3 amino acids: CASGPPRQGNYEQYF. The CDR3 bases are TGTGCCAGCGGACCCCCCCGACAGGGGAACTACGAGCAGTACTTC. The V and J genes are TRBV12-3 or TRBV12-4 and TRBJ2-5; 8 nucleotides line up with TRBD1. Gene TRBJ2-7 matches the end of the DNA better, so the J call may be wrong. The CDR3 loop spans 15 amino acids.

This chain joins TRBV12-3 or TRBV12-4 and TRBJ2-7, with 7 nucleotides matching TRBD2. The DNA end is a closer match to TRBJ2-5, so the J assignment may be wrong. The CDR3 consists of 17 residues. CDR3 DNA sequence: TGTGCCAGCAGTCAGAGCGGGATCGGCGGCATGGAAGAGACCCAGTACTTC. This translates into CASSQSGIGGMEETQYF.

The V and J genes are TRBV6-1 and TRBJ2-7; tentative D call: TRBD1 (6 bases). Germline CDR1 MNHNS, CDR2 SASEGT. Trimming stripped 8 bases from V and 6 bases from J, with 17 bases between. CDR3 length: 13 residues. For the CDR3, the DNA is TGTGCCAGCCTCTCAACCGGGACACCCGAGCAGTACTTC. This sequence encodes CASLSTGTPEQYF.

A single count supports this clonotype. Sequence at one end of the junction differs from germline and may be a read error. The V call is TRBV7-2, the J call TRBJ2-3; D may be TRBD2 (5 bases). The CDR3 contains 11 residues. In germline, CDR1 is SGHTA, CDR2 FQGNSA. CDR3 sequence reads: CGRSAKDTQYF. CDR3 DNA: TGTGGGAGGAGCGCCAAAGACACGCAGTATTTC.

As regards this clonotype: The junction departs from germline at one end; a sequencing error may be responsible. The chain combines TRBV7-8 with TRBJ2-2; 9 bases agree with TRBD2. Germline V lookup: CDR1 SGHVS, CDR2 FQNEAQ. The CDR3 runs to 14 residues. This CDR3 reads CASSPTLAGGELFF. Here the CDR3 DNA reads TGTGCCAGCAGCCCTACACTAGCGGGCGGGGAGCTGTTTTTC. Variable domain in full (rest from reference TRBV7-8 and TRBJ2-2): GAGVSQSPRYKVAKRGQDVALRCDPISGHVSLFWYQQALGQGPEFLTYFQNEAQLDKSGLPSDRFFAERPEGSVSTLKIQRTQQEDSAVYLCASSPTLAGGELFFGEGSRLTVL.

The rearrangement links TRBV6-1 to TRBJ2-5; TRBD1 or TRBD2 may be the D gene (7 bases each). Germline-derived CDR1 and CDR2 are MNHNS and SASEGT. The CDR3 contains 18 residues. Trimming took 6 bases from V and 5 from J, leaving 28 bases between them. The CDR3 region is CASRLTGRGSGLIETQYF. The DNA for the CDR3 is TGTGCCAGCAGGTTGACAGGGAGGGGAAGCGGTCTTATCGAGACCCAGTACTTC.

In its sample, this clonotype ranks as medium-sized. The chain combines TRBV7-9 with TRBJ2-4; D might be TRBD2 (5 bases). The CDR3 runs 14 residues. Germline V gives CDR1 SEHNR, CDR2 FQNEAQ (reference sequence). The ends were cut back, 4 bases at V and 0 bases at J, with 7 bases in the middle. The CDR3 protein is CASSSAGAKNIQYF. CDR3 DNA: TGTGCCAGCAGCTCGGCGGGAGCCAAAAACATTCAGTACTTC.

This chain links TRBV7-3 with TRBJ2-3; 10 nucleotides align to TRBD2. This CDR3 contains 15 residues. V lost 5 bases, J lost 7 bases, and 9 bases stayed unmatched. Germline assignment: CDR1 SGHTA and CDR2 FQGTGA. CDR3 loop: CASSATSGDKNTQYF. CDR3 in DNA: TGTGCCAGCAGCGCTACTAGCGGGGACAAAAATACGCAGTATTTT.

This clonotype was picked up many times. The CDR3 reads CASSLAFQGGLPYNEQYF. CDR3 nucleotide sequence: TGTGCCAGCAGCTTAGCTTTTCAGGGGGGACTACCATACAATGAGCAGTACTTC. This chain links TRBV11-3 with TRBJ2-5, with D possibly being TRBD1 or TRBD2 (7 bases each). This CDR3 has 18 amino acids. The germline CDR1 and CDR2 sequences are SGHNT and YENEEA. Trimming took 1 base from V and 11 from J, leaving 29 bases between them.

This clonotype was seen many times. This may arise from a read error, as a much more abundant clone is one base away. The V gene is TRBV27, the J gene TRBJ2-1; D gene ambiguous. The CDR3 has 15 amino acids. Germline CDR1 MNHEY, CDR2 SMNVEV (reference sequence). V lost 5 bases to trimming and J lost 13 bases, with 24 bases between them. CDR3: CASSLTPLDQETQFF. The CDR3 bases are TGTGCCAGCAGTCTCACCCCCCTAGACCAAGAGACCCAGTTCTTC.

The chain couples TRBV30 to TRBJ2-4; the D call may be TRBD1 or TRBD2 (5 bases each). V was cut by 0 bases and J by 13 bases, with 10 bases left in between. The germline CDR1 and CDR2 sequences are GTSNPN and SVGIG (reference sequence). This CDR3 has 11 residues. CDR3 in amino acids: CAWSVPGQQYF. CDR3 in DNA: TGTGCCTGGAGTGTACCGGGGCAACAGTACTTC.

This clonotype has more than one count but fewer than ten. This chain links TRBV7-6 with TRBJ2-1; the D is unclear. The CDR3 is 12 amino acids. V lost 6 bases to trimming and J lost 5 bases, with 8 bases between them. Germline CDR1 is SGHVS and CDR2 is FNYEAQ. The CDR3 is CASSGPHNEQFF. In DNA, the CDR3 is TGTGCCAGCAGTGGGCCACACAATGAGCAGTTCTTC.

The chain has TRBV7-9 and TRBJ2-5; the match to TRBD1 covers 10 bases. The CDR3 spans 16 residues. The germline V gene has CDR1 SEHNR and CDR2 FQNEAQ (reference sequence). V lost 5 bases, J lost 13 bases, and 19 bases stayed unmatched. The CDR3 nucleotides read TGTGCCAGCAGCACGGGACAGGGGAAGGGGTCCAACGACCTGTACTTC. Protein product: CASSTGQGKGSNDLYF.

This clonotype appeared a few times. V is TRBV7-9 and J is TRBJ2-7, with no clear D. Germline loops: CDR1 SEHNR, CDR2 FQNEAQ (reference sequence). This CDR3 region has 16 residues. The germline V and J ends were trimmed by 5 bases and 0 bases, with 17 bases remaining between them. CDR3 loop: CASSIRGPRSSYEQYF. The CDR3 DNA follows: TGTGCCAGCAGCATCCGAGGACCCAGAAGCTCCTACGAGCAGTACTTC.

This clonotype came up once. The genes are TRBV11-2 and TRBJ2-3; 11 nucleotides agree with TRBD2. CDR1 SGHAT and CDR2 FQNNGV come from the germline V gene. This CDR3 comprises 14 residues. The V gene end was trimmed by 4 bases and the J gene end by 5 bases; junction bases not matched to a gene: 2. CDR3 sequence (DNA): TGTGCCAGCAGCTGGCTAGCGGGGGGAGATACGCAGTATTTT. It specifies CASSWLAGGDTQYF.